This TCR beta chain was sequenced for a study of response to subunit inactivated influenza vaccine. Regarding the study as a whole: T cells newly recruited by each seasonal influenza vaccination are few, the authors suggested.

In TCRdb, the RT-PCR reads were re-called with MiXCR into one record per CDR3 protein. The data contain around 540,000 distinct CDR3 sequences, about 10% of them singletons. Germline V gene sequence: CDR1 SGHRS, CDR2 YFSETQ. V gave up 4 bases and J gave up 2 bases; unmatched junction bases: 8. CDR3 size: 16 residues. This clonotype was counted only a few times. What it recognizes is unknown. The receptor was isolated from a man aged 50 to 60 who received an inactivated influenza vaccine. This material consisted of PBMCs from blood, taken on the day of vaccination. The chain combines TRBV5-1 with TRBJ2-3; 9 nucleotides line up with TRBD2. CDR3 sequence (DNA): TGCGCCAGCAGCGATAGACTAGCGGTAGCCACAGATACGCAGTATTTT. Translated, it gives CASSDRLAVATDTQYF. Full variable domain (remainder filled in from reference TRBV5-1 and TRBJ2-3): KAGVTQTPRYLIKTRGQQVTLSCSPISGHRSVSWYQQTPGQGLQFLFEYFSETQRNKGNFPGRFSGRQFSNSRSEMNVSTLELGDSALYLCASSDRLAVATDTQYFGPGTRLTVL.